These 2 T cell receptor beta chains share one sample of origin, sequenced in a study of blood T cell repertoires in COVID-19. Generated by immunoSEQ multiplex PCR, the TCRdb table keeps only in-frame clones and is missing some. The sample has roughly 260,000 clones; 70% to 90% are singletons. The material sequenced was peripheral blood. The receptors here all came from a woman between 45 and 60 years old with acute or convalescent COVID-19.

The V call is TRBV29-1, the J call TRBJ2-1; the D gene is possibly TRBD2 (5 bases). CDR1 is SQVTM and CDR2 is ANQGSEA in the germline V gene. V lost 7 bases and J 7 bases, leaving 14 bases between the germline ends. The CDR3 has 12 amino acids. The CDR3 here is CSAPGGSNEQFF. The CDR3 DNA is TGCAGCGCCCCCGGAGGTAGTAATGAGCAGTTCTTC.

J is TRBJ2-1 and V is TRBV27, with TRBD2 as a possible D gene (6 bases). Per germline, CDR1 MNHEY and CDR2 SMNVEV (reference sequence). The ends were cut back, 6 bases at V and 7 bases at J, with 25 bases in the middle. The CDR3 covers 17 residues. DNA for the CDR3: TGTGCCAGCAGGCTGGGGTGGGGACTTAGCTTAGGGAATGAGCAGTTCTTC. This codes for CASRLGWGLSLGNEQFF.